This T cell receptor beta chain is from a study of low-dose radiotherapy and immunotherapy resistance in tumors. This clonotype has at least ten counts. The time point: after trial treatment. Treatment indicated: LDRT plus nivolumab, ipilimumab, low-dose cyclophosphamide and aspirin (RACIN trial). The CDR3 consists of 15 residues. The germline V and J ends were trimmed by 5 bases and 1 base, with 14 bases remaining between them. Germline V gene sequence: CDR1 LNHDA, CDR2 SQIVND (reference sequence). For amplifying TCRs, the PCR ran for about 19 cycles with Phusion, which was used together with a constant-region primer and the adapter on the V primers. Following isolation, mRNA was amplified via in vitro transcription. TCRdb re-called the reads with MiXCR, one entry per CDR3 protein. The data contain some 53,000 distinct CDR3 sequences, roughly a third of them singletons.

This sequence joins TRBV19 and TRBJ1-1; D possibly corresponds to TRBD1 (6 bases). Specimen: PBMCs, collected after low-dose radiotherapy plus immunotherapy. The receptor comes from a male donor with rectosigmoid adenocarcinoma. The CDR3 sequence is CASSSQGKWNTEAFF. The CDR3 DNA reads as TGTGCCAGTAGTTCACAGGGAAAGTGGAACACTGAAGCTTTCTTT.